These T cell receptor beta chains were read from a single sample in a study of siplizumab effects on memory and regulatory T cells. Generated by immunoSEQ multiplex PCR, the TCRdb table keeps only in-frame clones and is missing some. The top ten clones hold roughly 1.7% of a sample with about 120,000 clones, roughly 94% of them seen once. The sample was non-Treg CD4+ T cells sorted from blood. All receptors come from a human donor in good health. CDR3s include the opening cysteine and the closing phenylalanine or tryptophan. Each record gives: V gene, CDR3 length, J gene, CDR3 protein.

TRBV6-5	13	TRBJ1-1	CASRLQVNTEAFF
TRBV6-5	13	TRBJ2-4	CASTTGVKNIQYF
TRBV10-3	12	TRBJ2-5	CAISEAEETQYF
TRBV18	14	TRBJ1-1	CASSPTAGRSEAFF
TRBV5-6	18	TRBJ2-7	CASSKGTGSGRPSYEQYF
TRBV18	15	TRBJ1-2	CASSDRGLVNYGYTF
TRBV9	16	TRBJ2-3	CASSVASGRGVDTQYF
TRBV5-1	16	TRBJ2-1	CASSLGLAGGRNEQFF
TRBV19	13	TRBJ2-3	CASSIGRTDTQYF
TRBV19	14	TRBJ1-4	CASSMGGLGEKLFF
TRBV18	17	TRBJ1-2	CASSSSRRDRANYGYTF
TRBV5-1	13	TRBJ1-1	CASRFDRKTEAFF
TRBV2	12	TRBJ1-2	CARDRGRSGYTF
TRBV7-2	14	TRBJ1-5	CASSGTANNQPQHF
TRBV30	13	TRBJ1-5	CAWSVSGNQPQHF
TRBV7-9	13	TRBJ2-1	CASTLGLGYEQFF